This is a list of T cell receptor beta chains from one sample in a study of shared clonotypes between healthy human individuals. TCRdb keeps only in-frame clones here, not all; method: immunoSEQ multiplex PCR. The profile shows hundreds of thousands of clones, roughly 70% of them singletons. The sample taken for sequencing was memory CD4+ T cells sorted from blood. The receptors originated from a woman under 40 in good health. The CDR3 runs from the conserved cysteine through the conserved F or W. A D gene is named only where the DNA matches it firmly. Clone size appears in some rows only: once, few, many, or a class for an expanded clone.

j_gene | v_gene | abundance | d_gene | CDR3nt | CDR3aa
TRBJ2-3 | TRBV6-1 | NA | TRBD2 | TGTGCCAGCAGTGCACTAGCGGGAGGGGAGAATACGCAGTATTTT | CASSALAGGENTQYF
TRBJ2-4 | TRBV4-1 | NA | TRBD2 | TGCGCCAGCAGCCAAGCACTAGCGGGAGAGATAGCCAAAAACATTCAGTACTTC | CASSQALAGEIAKNIQYF
TRBJ1-1 | TRBV19 | NA | NA | TGTGCCAGTAGTTCCTCAGGGAGTAGGTACGCTTTCTTT | CASSSSGSRYAFF
TRBJ2-2 | TRBV7-2 | few | NA | TGTGCCAGCAGCTTAGTAGGGGTGGGCACCGGGGAGCTGTTTTTT | CASSLVGVGTGELFF
TRBJ2-7 | TRBV23-1 | NA | NA | TGCGCCAGCAACCGAATCCCGTACAGGCAGTACTTC | CASNRIPYRQYF
TRBJ2-5 | TRBV27 | NA | NA | TGTGCCAGCAGTTTTGGAGGTACAGGGAGGCAGACCCAGTACTTC | CASSFGGTGRQTQYF
TRBJ1-4 | TRBV5-4 | NA | NA | TGTGCCAGCAGCTTTGGCGGTATCGGTGAAAAACTGTTTTTT | CASSFGGIGEKLFF
TRBJ1-4 | TRBV19 | NA | NA | TGTGCCAGTAGTTCGACGGAAGGTGAAAAACTGTTTTTT | CASSSTEGEKLFF
TRBJ2-1 | TRBV11-1 | once | TRBD1 | TGTGCCAGCAGCTTAGGGGACAGTAGTCAGTTCTTC | CASSLGDSSQFF
TRBJ2-7 | TRBV30 | NA | NA | TGTGCCTGGAGTCGCGGGAACTCCTACGAGCAGTACTTC | CAWSRGNSYEQYF
TRBJ2-4 | TRBV5-6 | few | NA | TGTGCCAGCAGCTTGGAACAGGGACTCACAAACATTCAGTACTTC | CASSLEQGLTNIQYF
TRBJ2-3 | TRBV15 | once | NA | TGTGCCACCAGCAGAGATCACCGGGGGACAGATACGCAGTATTTT | CATSRDHRGTDTQYF
TRBJ2-4 | TRBV5-8 | NA | NA | TGTGCCAGCAGTGCACAAGGACACATTCAGTACTTC | CASSAQGHIQYF
TRBJ1-1 | TRBV6-6 | few | NA | TGTGCCAGCAGGGGACATTTGAACACTGAAGCTTTCTTT | CASRGHLNTEAFF
TRBJ1-2 | TRBV19 | NA | NA | TGTGCCAGTAGTAGCGACTCGCCCCTCTATGGCTACACCTTC | CASSSDSPLYGYTF
TRBJ2-1 | TRBV11-3 | NA | TRBD1 | TGTGCCAGCAGCTTAGGAGACAGGGGGTTTTTGAATGAGCAGTTCTTC | CASSLGDRGFLNEQFF
TRBJ2-1 | TRBV5-1 | NA | TRBD1 | TGCGCCAGCAGGGGAGGGACAGGGCCCTACAATGAGCAGTTCTTC | CASRGGTGPYNEQFF
TRBJ1-2 | TRBV18 | NA | TRBD1 | TGTGCCAGCTCACCCGACAGGGTTTCGAACTATGGCTACACCTTC | CASSPDRVSNYGYTF
TRBJ1-4 | TRBV19 | NA | NA | TGTGCCAGTAGTATAGATCTTCGACAGCCCCGGAGGAATGAAAAACTGTTTTTT | CASSIDLRQPRRNEKLFF
TRBJ1-1 | TRBV28 | NA | NA | TGTGCCAGCAGGGTGATGGGCTCAAACACTGAAGCTTTCTTT | CASRVMGSNTEAFF
TRBJ1-5 | TRBV6-5 | NA | TRBD1 | TGTGCCAGCAGACTACAGGGGGAAAGTCAGCCCCAGCATTTT | CASRLQGESQPQHF
TRBJ2-7 | TRBV29-1 | NA | TRBD1 | TGCAGCGCCCAGGGACAGGGGAACTACGAGCAGTACTTC | CSAQGQGNYEQYF
TRBJ2-1 | TRBV19 | NA | NA | TGTGCCAGTAGTACCCCCGGGACTGGGGTCGATGAGCAGTTCTTC | CASSTPGTGVDEQFF
TRBJ2-2 | TRBV5-1 | few | NA | TGCGCCAGCAGCCCTGACAGGCCGAACACCGGGGAGCTGTTTTTT | CASSPDRPNTGELFF
TRBJ2-7 | TRBV7-9 | NA | NA | TGTGCCAGCCGAGGGGTCAGCCAAGCGGACGAGCAGTACTTC | CASRGVSQADEQYF
TRBJ2-7 | TRBV5-1 | NA | TRBD1 | TGCGCCAGTCGTCCGGGACAGGGCAGAGTAGCGACCACCTACGAGCAGTACTTC | CASRPGQGRVATTYEQYF
TRBJ2-7 | TRBV7-2 | few | NA | TGTGCCAGCAGCTTAGGCATCGCCTACGAGCAGTACTTC | CASSLGIAYEQYF
TRBJ2-6 | TRBV7-3 | NA | NA | TGTGCCAGCAGCCTGACCGATACTGGGGCCAACGTCCTGACTTTC | CASSLTDTGANVLTF
TRBJ2-1 | TRBV7-2 | NA | TRBD2 | TGTGCCAGCAGCTTAGCACTAGCGGGACCTAGTGAGCAGTTCTTC | CASSLALAGPSEQFF
TRBJ2-7 | TRBV5-6 | NA | NA | TGTGCCAGCAGCTTGAGGCAGTACTCCTACGAGCAGTACTTC | CASSLRQYSYEQYF
TRBJ2-7 | TRBV18 | once | NA | TGTGCCAGCTCACCAGTCGGGGGGGACAGGTCCTACGAGCAGTACTTC | CASSPVGGDRSYEQYF
TRBJ1-5 | TRBV25-1 | few | NA | TGTGCCAGCAGTGATAGGGAGCAGCCCCAGCATTTT | CASSDREQPQHF
TRBJ2-3 | TRBV28 | once | TRBD2 | TGTGCCAGCAGTCCACTAGCGGGAGAGCAGTATTTT | CASSPLAGEQYF
TRBJ2-1 | TRBV5-6 | NA | TRBD2 | TGTGCCAGCAGCGGCTCCGGGAGGCTGGCGGGAGGCCCTTACAATGAGCAGTTCTTC | CASSGSGRLAGGPYNEQFF
TRBJ1-2 | TRBV28 | NA | NA | TGTGCCAGCAGCTTAGGGAATATCTATGGCTACACCTTC | CASSLGNIYGYTF
TRBJ2-1 | TRBV11-3 | NA | TRBD2 | TGTGCCAGCAGCTTAGTGGGTAGCGGGAGCCCCTACAATGAGCAGTTCTTC | CASSLVGSGSPYNEQFF
TRBJ2-1 | TRBV6-1 | NA | TRBD2 | TGTGCCAGCAGGCTTGGCGGGGGGGAGTACAATGAGCAGTTCTTC | CASRLGGGEYNEQFF
TRBJ2-5 | TRBV14 | NA | TRBD2 | TGTGCCAGCAGCCAATGGGGACTAGCGGCCCAAGAGACCCAGTACTTC | CASSQWGLAAQETQYF
TRBJ2-3 | TRBV7-9 | NA | TRBD2 | TGTGCCAGCAGCTTAGGTAGCGGGAGAGCTGATACGCAGTATTTT | CASSLGSGRADTQYF
TRBJ2-3 | TRBV6-6 | once | TRBD2 | TGTGCCAGCAGTAACAGACTAGCGGGAGATGTAGATACGCAGTATTTT | CASSNRLAGDVDTQYF
TRBJ2-7 | TRBV15 | NA | NA | TGTGCCACCAGCAGGGAATATTCAGGAGGGCGACGCGAGCAGTACTTC | CATSREYSGGRREQYF